This TCR beta chain was found in a study of T cell repertoires in cytomegalovirus infection. The CDR3 has 15 residues. With V trimmed by 3 bases and J by 4 bases, 8 bases remained unmatched. Germline V gives CDR1 SGHTA, CDR2 FQGNSA. This clonotype was detected many times. Its target is not known. TCRdb processed the reads anew with MiXCR; each CDR3 protein has one entry. Among roughly 700,000 distinct CDR3 sequences listed, around 35% were seen once. The sequencing here drew on cultured PBMCs, taken from culture after CMV antigen stimulation. This sequence was found in a human donor in good health (CMV status not recorded). Some clones in this sample may be carry-over from other donors' samples. This chain links TRBV7-2 with TRBJ2-5; 7 nucleotides agree with TRBD1. The CDR3 bases are TGTGCCAGCAGCTTTGTTACAGGGGTCGGAGAGACCCAGTACTTC. Translation gives CASSFVTGVGETQYF.